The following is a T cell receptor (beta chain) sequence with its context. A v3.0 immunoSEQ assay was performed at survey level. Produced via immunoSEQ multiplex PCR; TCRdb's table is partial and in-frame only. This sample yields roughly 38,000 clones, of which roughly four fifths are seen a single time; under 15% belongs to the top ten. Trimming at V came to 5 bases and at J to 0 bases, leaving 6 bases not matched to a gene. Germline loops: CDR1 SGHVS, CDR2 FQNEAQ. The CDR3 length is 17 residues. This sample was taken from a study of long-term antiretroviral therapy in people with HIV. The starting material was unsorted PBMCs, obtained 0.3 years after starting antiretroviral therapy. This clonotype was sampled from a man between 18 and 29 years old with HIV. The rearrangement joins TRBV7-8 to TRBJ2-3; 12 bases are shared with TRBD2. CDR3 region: CASSVPSGRGSTDTQYF. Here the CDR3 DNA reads TGTGCCAGCAGCGTACCTAGCGGGAGGGGAAGCACAGATACGCAGTATTTT.